Each of the 26 T cell receptor beta chains below was sequenced from the same sample in a study of blood T cells in healthy people across ages. Next came a second PCR, run for about 6 to 12 cycles, which used a sample-barcoded 5' primer along with a J-beta primer mix. TCRdb called the 5' RACE reads again in MiXCR, with one record for every CDR3 protein. There are 920,000 or so distinct CDR3 sequences in the sample; under 55% occur only once, and about 20% lies in the top ten. The sample taken for sequencing was blood. These receptors originate from a woman aged 55-70 years in good health.

This rearrangement joins TRBV5-5 to TRBJ2-7; 10 bases fit TRBD2. V was pared by 1 base and J by 7 bases, with 8 bases of the junction left unmatched. CDR1 SGHKS and CDR2 YYEKEE come from the germline V gene (reference sequence). This CDR3 spans 15 amino acids. The CDR3 here is CASSLYLAGVREQYF. CDR3 bases: TGTGCCAGCAGCTTGTACCTAGCGGGAGTAAGAGAGCAGTACTTC.

This clonotype has more than one count but fewer than ten. The rearrangement uses TRBV4-1 and TRBJ2-5, with D hard to call. V lost 3 bases and J 4 bases, leaving 12 bases between the germline ends. The CDR3 spans 14 residues. Germline CDR1 and CDR2: MGHRA and YSYEKL. DNA of the CDR3: TGCGCCAGCAGCCAGGAACTAAACCGAGAGACCCAGTACTTC. Protein product: CASSQELNRETQYF.

The chain recombines TRBV11-3 with TRBJ2-3, with no clear D. This CDR3 contains 13 residues. Trimming pared 5 bases from V and 4 bases from J, leaving 10 bases between. Germline V gene data show CDR1 as SGHNT and CDR2 as YENEEA. The CDR3: CASSAAPADTQYF. The CDR3 bases are TGTGCCAGCAGCGCGGCCCCCGCAGATACGCAGTATTTT.

The rearrangement links TRBV10-3 to TRBJ2-1; TRBD2 might be the D (5 bases). CDR1 is ENHRY, CDR2 SYGVKD, per germline. This CDR3 region has 15 residues. V was pared by 3 bases and J by 0 bases, with 9 bases between. The CDR3 spells CAISEERHSYNEQFF. CDR3 nucleotide sequence: TGTGCCATCAGTGAAGAGCGGCACTCCTACAATGAGCAGTTCTTC.

This clonotype has just a few counts. The genes are TRBV15 and TRBJ2-3, with TRBD2 identical over 8 bases. CDR3 length equals 16 residues. Germline CDR1 reads LNHNV; CDR2 reads YYDKDF (reference sequence). J was trimmed by 7 bases and V by 1 base; bases with no gene match: 10. CDR3 DNA sequence: TGTGCCACCAGCAGAGTCGTATCGGGAGGGTCGAATACGCAGTATTTT. Protein: CATSRVVSGGSNTQYF.

The chain is built from TRBV10-3 and TRBJ1-4; perhaps TRBD1 as D (5 bases). The V gene lost 1 base and the J gene lost 7 bases, with 16 bases spanning the gap. This CDR3 has 16 amino acids. Germline CDR1 reads ENHRY; CDR2 reads SYGVKD. Here the CDR3 reads CAISELSGGKGEKLFF. The DNA of the CDR3 is TGTGCCATCAGTGAGTTATCCGGGGGAAAAGGTGAAAAACTGTTTTTT.

The chain joins TRBV7-9 to TRBJ2-7; D may correspond to TRBD1 or TRBD2 (6 bases each). V shed 3 bases and J shed 0 bases, with 12 bases lying between them. This CDR3 is built from 15 residues. Germline V lookup: CDR1 SEHNR, CDR2 FQNEAQ (reference sequence). CDR3 sequence reads: CASSFGGRASYEQYF. CDR3 nucleotide sequence: TGTGCCAGCAGCTTCGGGGGCAGGGCCTCCTACGAGCAGTACTTC.

This clonotype was recorded only once. This chain uses TRBV6-1 with TRBJ2-1; 11 bases are shared with TRBD2. CDR1 is MNHNS, CDR2 SASEGT, per germline. V was clipped by 9 bases and J by 2 bases; unmatched bases: 24. The CDR3 totals 21 residues. The CDR3 region has the DNA TGTGCCAGTACCCCTCTAGCCGGGACTAGCGGCGGGATCTCGGCCTACAATGAGCAGTTCTTC. Translation gives CASTPLAGTSGGISAYNEQFF.

The chain employs TRBV27 and TRBJ2-5; 12 nucleotides agree with TRBD1. The DNA end lines up better with TRBJ2-7; the J call may be wrong. Germline CDR1 and CDR2: MNHEY and SMNVEV (reference sequence). The CDR3 is 15 residues long. The CDR3 DNA reads TGTGCCAGCAGTTTATCGGGACAGGGGGCAGACGAGCAGTACTTC. Its protein is CASSLSGQGADEQYF.

The chain joins TRBV6-5 to TRBJ2-1, with unresolved D. The CDR3 consists of 12 residues. Trimming left V 2 bases short and J 12 bases short, with 11 bases between. Germline CDR1 and CDR2: MNHEY and SVGAGI. The CDR3 loop is CASSYNRVTQFF. CDR3 nucleotide sequence: TGTGCCAGCAGTTACAACCGGGTCACGCAGTTCTTC.

This clonotype has a count of ten or more. One junction end disagrees with the germline gene, perhaps due to a read error. The chain couples TRBV5-1 to TRBJ2-1; D may be TRBD2 (5 bases). Germline V gives CDR1 SGHRS, CDR2 YFSETQ. The CDR3 has 14 amino acids. The CDR3 DNA is TGTGCCAGCAGTCTAGAGGGATCCTACAATGAGCAGTTCTTC. Amino acids: CASSLEGSYNEQFF.

This clonotype has only one observation. One end of the junction is discordant with germline, which a read error may explain. The rearrangement uses TRBV12-3 or TRBV12-4 and TRBJ1-2; 10 bases are a match to TRBD1. CDR3 length: 15 residues. The CDR3 loop is CASSPGQGPWYGCTF. CDR3 coding DNA: TGTGCCAGCAGTCCGGGACAGGGGCCGTGGTATGGCTGCACCTTC.

The rearrangement uses TRBV10-3 and TRBJ2-7, with 8 bases identical to TRBD1. V was clipped by 2 bases and J by 2 bases; unmatched bases: 11. CDR3 length: 17 residues. The V gene's germline CDR1 is ENHRY and CDR2 SYGVKD. The CDR3 DNA is TGTGCCATCAGTGAGATTTGGGTGACAGGGGCCACCTACGAGCAGTACTTC. Translated, it gives CAISEIWVTGATYEQYF.

With respect to this clonotype: At one boundary the junction diverges from the germline segment, which might be a read error. The V gene is TRBV4-1, the J gene TRBJ2-7; D gene uncertain. Germline V gives CDR1 MGHRA, CDR2 YSYEKL. The CDR3 is 14 residues long. The DNA of the CDR3 is TGTGCCAGCAGCCAAGTTGCAGGAACCTACGAGCAGTACTTC. Its translation: CASSQVAGTYEQYF.

This clonotype has more than one count but fewer than ten. The chain joins TRBV7-2 to TRBJ1-1; 8 bases are a match to TRBD1. With V trimmed by 5 bases and J by 5 bases, 4 bases remained unmatched. Germline V gene lookup returns CDR1 SGHTA and CDR2 FQGNSA. This CDR3 is 13 amino acids long. CDR3 bases: TGTGCCAGCAGCCTGGGACAGGTTACTGAAGCTTTCTTT. Protein: CASSLGQVTEAFF.

V is TRBV3-1 and J is TRBJ2-5; D is uncertain. V lost 7 bases, J lost 5 bases, and 20 bases lay in between. The germline V gene encodes CDR1 LGHDT and CDR2 YNNKEL (reference sequence). The CDR3 contains 15 residues. The CDR3 DNA sequence: TGTGCCAGCAACCAGTCCCTAGTACCTTCCGAGACCCAGTACTTC. Translated, it gives CASNQSLVPSETQYF.

This chain joins TRBV2 and TRBJ2-1; 9 bases match TRBD1. V trimming: 6 bases; J trimming: 5 bases; junction bases outside the gene matches: 5. In germline, CDR1 is SNHLY, CDR2 FYNNEI. This CDR3 contains 14 residues. CDR3 nucleotide sequence: TGTGCCAGCAGGAGACAGGGGGGAGACAATGAGCAGTTCTTC. Protein sequence: CASRRQGGDNEQFF.

In its sample, this clonotype was seen once. This sequence joins TRBV6-4 and TRBJ2-2; D call uncertain. V dropped 0 bases and J dropped 6 bases, with 5 bases sitting between them. Per germline, CDR1 MRHNA and CDR2 SNTAGT. The CDR3 is 13 residues long. CDR3 loop: CASSDSGPGELFF. CDR3 nucleotide sequence: TGTGCCAGCAGTGACTCCGGGCCCGGGGAGCTGTTTTTT.

The V and J genes are TRBV5-6 and TRBJ2-4; the D is unclear. The germline V gene encodes CDR1 SGHDT and CDR2 YYEEEE. CDR3 length: 14 amino acids. V lost 4 bases and J 0 bases, leaving 8 bases between the germline ends. The CDR3 protein is CASSISPAKNIQYF. The CDR3 DNA sequence: TGTGCCAGCAGCATTAGCCCAGCCAAAAACATTCAGTACTTC.

This clonotype was counted once. The chain is built from TRBV4-1 and TRBJ2-3; the D gene is possibly TRBD2 (5 bases). The CDR3 length is 16 residues. The V gene lost 0 bases and the J gene lost 2 bases, with 12 bases spanning the gap. Germline V gene lookup returns CDR1 MGHRA and CDR2 YSYEKL. CDR3 bases: TGCGCCAGCAGCCAAGAAGTCCGGCGGGTCACAGATACGCAGTATTTT. It translates to CASSQEVRRVTDTQYF.

V gene TRBV20-1 combines with J gene TRBJ2-3; no firm D call. V lost 3 bases, J lost 4 bases, and 11 bases lay in between. CDR3 length equals 13 residues. Germline assignment: CDR1 DFQATT and CDR2 SNEGSKA (reference sequence). The CDR3 protein is CSASTTKSDTQYF. CDR3 in DNA: TGCAGTGCTAGTACCACTAAATCAGATACGCAGTATTTT.

This clonotype was detected many times. V is TRBV5-1 and J is TRBJ1-2; unclear D gene. Trimming left V 2 bases short and J 13 bases short, with 21 bases between. The CDR3 consists of 14 residues. Germline-derived CDR1 and CDR2 are SGHRS and YFSETQ. Here the CDR3 reads CASSLSSGNPLATF. The CDR3 DNA reads TGCGCCAGCAGCTTAAGTTCCGGGAACCCCTTGGCCACCTTC.

This clonotype has only a few counts. V and J are TRBV20-1 and TRBJ2-1; 15 bases agree with TRBD2. Trimming at V came to 1 base and at J to 0 bases, leaving 4 bases not matched to a gene. CDR1 is DFQATT and CDR2 is SNEGSKA in the germline V gene (reference sequence). The CDR3 contains 18 residues. CDR3 sequence (DNA): TGCAGTGCTAGAGCCGGGACTAGCGGGGGGAGCTCCTACAATGAGCAGTTCTTC. Residues: CSARAGTSGGSSYNEQFF.

This clonotype was counted between two and nine times. This chain joins TRBV15 and TRBJ1-1, with a weak D call TRBD1 (6 bases). Trimming left V 0 bases short and J 11 bases short, with 22 bases between. The CDR3 is made up of 16 amino acids. Germline CDR1 is LNHNV and CDR2 is YYDKDF (reference sequence). As DNA, the CDR3 is TGTGCCACCAGCAGAGATCCGGACAGACCCAACTTTATGGCTTTCTTT. Its protein is CATSRDPDRPNFMAFF.

This clonotype came up a few times. The J gene is TRBJ2-7, the V gene TRBV4-1, with 7 positions matching TRBD2. After removal of 1 base from V and 0 bases from J, the junction contained 6 bases not matched to a gene. This CDR3 region has 16 residues. Germline CDR1 reads MGHRA; CDR2 reads YSYEKL. CDR3 in amino acids: CASSQGSGNPSYEQYF. DNA for the CDR3: TGCGCCAGCAGCCAAGGAAGCGGGAACCCCTCCTACGAGCAGTACTTC.

This clonotype was seen more than once but under ten times. The chain carries TRBV7-8 and TRBJ2-7, with D hard to call. Germline loops: CDR1 SGHVS, CDR2 FQNEAQ. This CDR3 spans 13 amino acids. Trimming removed 6 bases from V and 3 bases from J, with 12 bases in between. For the CDR3, the DNA is TGTGCCAGCAGTTACTCAAACCTCTACGAGCAGTACTTC. The encoded protein is CASSYSNLYEQYF.